This note documents a single T cell receptor beta chain sequence. The data are from a study of blood T cell repertoires in COVID-19. Study-wide background: Sources were T cells, B-cell-depleted T cells, or PBMCs; the material itself was cDNA or gDNA.

Original processing notes: It was from reference gene primer amplification that nucleated cell counts were estimated. Profiling relied on immunoSEQ multiplex PCR, and the TCRdb table lists in-frame clones only, not all of them. The DNA was the basis for D and trimming; V, J and clone size are from that table. The data contain hundreds of thousands of clones, around 89% of them seen just once; the ten biggest clones take up around 0.97%. The CDR3 is 16 residues long. Germline V gene lookup returns CDR1 SGDLS and CDR2 YYNGEE. With V trimmed by 3 bases and J by 3 bases, 5 bases remained unmatched. Patients from Seattle were sampled longitudinally, starting during active infection.

This TCR came from a woman aged 35 to 49 with COVID-19, enrolled during active disease. The source material was peripheral blood. The chain employs TRBV9 and TRBJ2-1; 11 bases are shared with TRBD1. This CDR3 reads CASSDLGTGGYNEQFF. The CDR3 DNA sequence: TGTGCCAGCAGCGACTTGGGGACAGGGGGCTACAATGAGCAGTTCTTC.